The present TCR beta chain was sequenced within a study of blood T cell repertoires in COVID-19. Study overall: From T cells, B-cell-depleted T cells, or PBMCs came the material, which was cDNA or gDNA.

Assay: immunoSEQ multiplex PCR; the TCRdb copy retains only in-frame clones and omits some. The sample gives 150,000 to 200,000 clones, roughly 80% of which show up once; less than 7% is in the top ten. V gave up 5 bases and J gave up 5 bases, with 15 bases separating them. The CDR3 runs to 14 residues. The germline V gene encodes CDR1 SEHNR and CDR2 FQNEAQ (reference sequence). The specimen was peripheral blood. This receptor was obtained from a woman aged 35 to 49 with COVID-19, enrolled during active disease. The chain employs TRBV7-9 and TRBJ2-5; the D gene is possibly TRBD2 (6 bases). This chain's CDR3 is CASSPRGFQETQYF. In DNA, the CDR3 is TGTGCCAGCAGCCCACGGGGGTTTCAGGAGACCCAGTACTTC.